A single sample is the source of the 7 T cell receptor beta chains below, sequenced in a study of identical twins (TCRdb year 2016). The method was 5' RACE. This sample was sequenced with an Illumina HiSeq 2000. Starting from the raw public reads, TCRdb applied fastp trimming at Q25, assembled clones with MiXCR and retained in-frame beta chains. Duplicate CDR3 protein sequences are folded into a single record with the most common DNA and genes. This sample comprises about 890,000 distinct CDR3 sequences, around 12% of them detected only once. In total, the top ten clones hold around 1.5% of the sample. These data were likewise used in another study, on yellow fever vaccine responses in identical twins.

Sample: PBMCs. Every receptor here comes from a woman younger than 35 in good health.

Remarks on this clonotype: One end of the junction does not line up with germline, which may come from a read error. This chain's CDR3 is CAGSLNYEQYF. The CDR3 nucleotides are TGTGCCGGCAGTTTAAACTACGAGCAGTACTTC. V and J are TRBV12-3 or TRBV12-4 and TRBJ2-7; D is uncertain. The length of the CDR3 is 11 residues.

This clonotype was counted a few times. This sequence joins TRBV29-1 and TRBJ2-5; D may correspond to TRBD1 or TRBD2 (6 bases each). The CDR3 has 13 amino acids. Trimming removed 3 bases at V and 6 bases at J, with 14 bases between. CDR1 and CDR2 (germline): SQVTM, ANQGSEA. The CDR3 DNA reads as TGCAGCGTTGATGTGGAGGGGACAAAGACCCAGTACTTC. Protein: CSVDVEGTKTQYF.

The J gene is TRBJ2-1, the V gene TRBV6-5; D is unclear. CDR3 length equals 12 residues. Looked up from germline, CDR1 is MNHEY and CDR2 is SVGAGI. Trimming pared 2 bases from V and 9 bases from J, leaving 8 bases between. The CDR3 region has the DNA TGTGCCAGCAGTTACACATCCGGTGAGCAGTTCTTC. Amino acid sequence: CASSYTSGEQFF.

The rearrangement uses TRBV10-1 and TRBJ2-1, with D perhaps matching TRBD1 (6 bases). Germline V lookup: CDR1 WNHNN, CDR2 SYGVQD (reference sequence). The V and J ends lost 4 bases and 6 bases respectively, with 10 bases between them. The CDR3 runs to 13 residues. In nucleotides, the CDR3 is TGCGCCAGCAGTGGGGACACTAGCAATGAGCAGTTCTTC. It encodes CASSGDTSNEQFF.

The sample holds many counts of this clonotype. V and J are TRBV28 and TRBJ2-1; 11 bases map to TRBD2. V shed 5 bases, J shed 9 bases, and the junction held 12 bases outside the gene matches. The CDR3 runs 16 residues. Looked up from germline, CDR1 is MDHEN and CDR2 is SYDVKM. The CDR3 coding sequence is TGTGCCAGCAGTCCTCGTGTAGCGGGAGGGCTTGGTGAGCAGTTCTTC. The encoded protein is CASSPRVAGGLGEQFF.

In this sample, this clonotype turned up many times. CDR3 sequence reads: CSARGQPIDNSPLHF. CDR3 sequence (DNA): TGCAGTGCTAGAGGGCAGCCGATTGACAATTCACCCCTCCACTTT. The chain is built from TRBV20-1 and TRBJ1-6; D is unresolved. This CDR3 is built from 15 residues. Germline V lookup: CDR1 DFQATT, CDR2 SNEGSKA (reference sequence). V was pared by 1 base and J by 7 bases, with 14 bases between.

This clonotype was recorded at least ten times. This chain joins TRBV12-3 or TRBV12-4 and TRBJ2-5; 7 nucleotides match TRBD2. J lost 2 bases, V lost 6 bases, and 6 bases had no gene match. The CDR3 loop spans 14 amino acids. In DNA form, the CDR3 reads TGTGCCAGCAGCAAACTAGCGACTCAAGAGACCCAGTACTTC. Its translation: CASSKLATQETQYF.